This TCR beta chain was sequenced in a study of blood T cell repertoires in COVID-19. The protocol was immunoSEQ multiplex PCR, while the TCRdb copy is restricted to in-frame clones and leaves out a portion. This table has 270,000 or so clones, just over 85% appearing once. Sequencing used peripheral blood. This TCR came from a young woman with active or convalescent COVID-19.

The chain's CDR3 is CASSQDWQTQYF. The CDR3 DNA is TGTGCCAGCAGCCAAGATTGGCAGACCCAGTACTTC. The chain recombines TRBV4-2 with TRBJ2-5; no firm D call. Germline loops: CDR1 LGHNA, CDR2 YNFKEQ. The CDR3 totals 12 residues. V was shortened by 0 bases and J by 6 bases, with 5 bases between the two germline ends.